Given below is one TCR beta chain in context. As to treatment: over 15 received Ad26.COV2.S at low or high dose, single or two shots; 5 received placebo; per-sample allocation not given. Samples analyzed were those drawn on day 63 after the first vaccine or placebo injection. In Boston, the donor was an adult between 18-55 years of age. Clones were sequenced by immunoSEQ multiplex PCR, and TCRdb holds only the in-frame ones, with some missing. The sample has some 450,000 clones; around 91% are singletons. The sample comes from a study of Ad26.COV2.S vaccination and SARS-CoV-2 variants. In the study overall: Participants got Ad26.COV2.S intramuscularly, once or twice 56 days apart.

Germline-derived CDR1 and CDR2 are MDHEN and SYDVKM. Trimming took 6 bases from V and 5 from J, leaving 13 bases between them. The CDR3 runs 13 residues. The sequences come from peripheral blood, collected in a trial of Ad26.COV2.S vaccine versus placebo. The source is a person between 18 and 65 years old who received the Ad26.COV2.S COVID-19 vaccine or a placebo. The chain is built from TRBV28 and TRBJ1-1; D gene unclear. The CDR3 is CASRLTGQTEAFF. CDR3 coding DNA: TGTGCCAGCAGGCTAACCGGGCAGACTGAAGCTTTCTTT.